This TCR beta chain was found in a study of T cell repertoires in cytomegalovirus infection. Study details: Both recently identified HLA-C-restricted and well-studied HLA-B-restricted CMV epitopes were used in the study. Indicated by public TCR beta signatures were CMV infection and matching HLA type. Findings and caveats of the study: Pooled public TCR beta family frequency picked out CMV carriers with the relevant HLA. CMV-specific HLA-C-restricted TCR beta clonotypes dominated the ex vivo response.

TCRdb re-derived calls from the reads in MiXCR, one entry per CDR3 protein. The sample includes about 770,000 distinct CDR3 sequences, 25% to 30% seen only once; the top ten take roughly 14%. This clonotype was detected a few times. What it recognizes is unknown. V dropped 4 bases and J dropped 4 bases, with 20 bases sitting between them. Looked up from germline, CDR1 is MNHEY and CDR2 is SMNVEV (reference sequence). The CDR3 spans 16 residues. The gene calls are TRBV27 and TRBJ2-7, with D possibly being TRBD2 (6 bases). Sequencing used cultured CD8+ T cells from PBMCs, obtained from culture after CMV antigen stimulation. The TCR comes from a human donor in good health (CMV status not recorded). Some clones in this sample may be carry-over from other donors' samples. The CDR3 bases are TGTGCCAGCAGTTCCATCGGCGGGGATGTACTGTACGAGCAGTACTTC. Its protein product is CASSSIGGDVLYEQYF.